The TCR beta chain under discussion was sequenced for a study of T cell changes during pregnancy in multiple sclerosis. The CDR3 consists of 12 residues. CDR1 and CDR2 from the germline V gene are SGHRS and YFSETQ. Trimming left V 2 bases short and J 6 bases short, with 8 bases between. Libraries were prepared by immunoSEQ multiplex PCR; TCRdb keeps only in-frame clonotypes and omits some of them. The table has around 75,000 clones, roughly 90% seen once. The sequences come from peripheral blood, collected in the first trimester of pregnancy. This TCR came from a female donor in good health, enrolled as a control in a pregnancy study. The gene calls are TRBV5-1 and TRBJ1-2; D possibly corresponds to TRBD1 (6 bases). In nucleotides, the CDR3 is TGCGCCAGCAGCTTAGGGGGAAATGGCTACACCTTC. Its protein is CASSLGGNGYTF. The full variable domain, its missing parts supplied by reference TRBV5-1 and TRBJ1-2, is KAGVTQTPRYLIKTRGQQVTLSCSPISGHRSVSWYQQTPGQGLQFLFEYFSETQRNKGNFPGRFSGRQFSNSRSEMNVSTLELGDSALYLCASSLGGNGYTFGSGTRLTVV.